These 17 T cell receptor beta chains were all obtained from the same sample, sequenced in a study of Ad26.COV2.S vaccination and SARS-CoV-2 variants. Treatment: some 20 received Ad26.COV2.S at low or high dose, single or two shots; roughly five received placebo; per-sample allocation not given. Samples were taken on day 63 after the first vaccine or placebo injection. Sequencing was performed with immunoSEQ multiplex PCR; in TCRdb, only in-frame clones are kept and a portion is missing. The repertoire consists of some 320,000 clones, with just over 85% occurring once and the leading ten covering around 2%. The specimen was peripheral blood, collected in a trial of Ad26.COV2.S vaccine versus placebo. These receptors were collected from a person between 18 and 65 years old who received the Ad26.COV2.S COVID-19 vaccine or a placebo.

The chain joins TRBV6-5 to TRBJ1-1, with D hard to call. The CDR3 totals 11 residues. Germline CDR1 is MNHEY and CDR2 is SVGAGI. Trimming shortened V by 6 bases and J by 7 bases, and 9 bases separated the two germline ends. CDR3 nucleotide sequence: TGTGCCAGCAGCCGCGGACTTGAAGCTTTCTTT. This encodes CASSRGLEAFF.

The chain combines TRBV6-5 with TRBJ2-2; D call uncertain. The CDR3 has 14 amino acids. Germline V CDR1 and CDR2: MNHEY, SVGAGI. Trimming pared 10 bases from V and 3 bases from J, leaving 15 bases between. CDR3 residues: CATLSSLDTGELFF. DNA for the CDR3: TGTGCCACCCTGTCTTCGTTGGACACCGGGGAGCTGTTTTTT.

The chain carries TRBV18 and TRBJ1-5; the D is unclear. Per the germline V gene, CDR1 is KGHSH and CDR2 is LQKENI. The CDR3 length is 13 residues. V gave up 4 bases and J gave up 5 bases, with 9 bases separating them. The CDR3 DNA sequence: TGTGCCAGCTCACAGGGTCCAGATCAGCCCCAGCATTTT. This encodes CASSQGPDQPQHF.

The V and J genes are TRBV7-9 and TRBJ2-5, with D tentatively TRBD1 or TRBD2 (5 bases each). This CDR3 is built from 16 residues. CDR1 is SEHNR and CDR2 is FQNEAQ in the germline V gene (reference sequence). The V end was cut by 5 bases, the J end by 5 bases, with 21 bases between. The CDR3 DNA is TGTGCCAGCAGCCAGAAGGGGACCACACAAGGGGAGACCCAGTACTTC. Translated, it gives CASSQKGTTQGETQYF.

The chain employs TRBV7-2 and TRBJ1-6; D remains unclear. The V and J ends lost 2 bases and 4 bases respectively, with 3 bases between them. The germline V gene encodes CDR1 SGHTA and CDR2 FQGNSA. The CDR3 has 13 residues. CDR3 in amino acids: CASSLSYNSPLHF. The CDR3 DNA is TGTGCCAGCAGCTTAAGTTATAATTCACCCCTCCACTTT.

The chain has TRBV10-3 and TRBJ2-1; D gene ambiguous. This CDR3 comprises 15 residues. Trimming pared 7 bases from V and 9 bases from J, leaving 22 bases between. CDR1 and CDR2 (germline): ENHRY, SYGVKD. The CDR3 here is CAIKLSPSLHGEQFF. Written as DNA, the CDR3 is TGTGCCATCAAACTGTCCCCTTCCCTCCATGGTGAGCAGTTCTTC.

This sequence joins TRBV3-1 (or the pseudogene TRBV3-2) and TRBJ2-6; D is undetermined. The CDR3 spans 17 residues. With 1 base removed from V and 2 bases from J, the gap between germline ends came to 12 bases. Germline V lookup: CDR1 LGHDT, CDR2 YNNKEL (reference sequence). The CDR3 DNA reads TGTGCCAGCAGCCAAGGTGCGAAGGGTGCTGGGGCCAACGTCCTGACTTTC. Its protein is CASSQGAKGAGANVLTF.

The rearrangement joins TRBV12-3 or TRBV12-4 to TRBJ1-6, with TRBD1 as a possible D gene (5 bases). The CDR3 has 13 residues. V shed 3 bases and J shed 8 bases, with 8 bases lying between them. CDR3 nucleotide sequence: TGTGCCAGCAGTTTTTCCAGGGATTCACCCCTCCACTTT. Translating gives CASSFSRDSPLHF.

The chain employs TRBV14 and TRBJ1-2, with unresolved D. V was cut by 1 base and J by 3 bases, with 6 bases left in between. The CDR3 is 13 residues long. The germline V gene has CDR1 SGHDN and CDR2 FVKESK. The CDR3 here is CASSQGIYYGYTF. In DNA form, the CDR3 reads TGTGCCAGCAGCCAAGGCATCTACTATGGCTACACCTTC.

The chain couples TRBV6-5 to TRBJ1-1; 9 bases line up with TRBD1. This CDR3 contains 14 residues. Germline V gene data show CDR1 as MNHEY and CDR2 as SVGAGI. V trimming: 7 bases; J trimming: 11 bases; junction bases outside the gene matches: 14. The CDR3, as DNA: TGTGCCAGCAAAGCTCAACAGGGGGCTGCATCGGCTTTCTTT. This translates into CASKAQQGAASAFF.

The V gene is TRBV10-3, the J gene TRBJ1-1, with 7 bases lining up with TRBD1. Trimming removed 3 bases from V and 4 bases from J; junction bases left unmatched: 5. From germline, CDR1 is ENHRY and CDR2 SYGVKD. CDR3 length: 14 residues. Here the CDR3 DNA reads TGTGCCATCAGTGATTGGGGGACAGTCACTGAAGCTTTCTTT. Its translation: CAISDWGTVTEAFF.

The genes are TRBV4-2 and TRBJ2-5, with 9 bases matching TRBD1. Germline values: CDR1 LGHNA, CDR2 YNFKEQ. There are 16 residues in the CDR3. The J segment lost 4 bases and the V segment lost 4 bases, leaving 10 bases of the junction unmatched. CDR3 DNA sequence: TGTGCCAGCAGCCTCCCTCATGACAGGGGGGCAGAGACCCAGTACTTC. Encoded protein: CASSLPHDRGAETQYF.

The genes are TRBV6-5 and TRBJ2-7, with 7 bases identical to TRBD2. In germline, CDR1 is MNHEY, CDR2 SVGAGI. The CDR3 covers 13 residues. Unmatched junction bases numbered 6, after V lost 5 bases and J lost 5 bases. The CDR3 DNA reads as TGTGCCAGCAGTCCAAGCGGGGCCCACGAGCAGTACTTC. As protein: CASSPSGAHEQYF.

This clone showed up just once. The chain employs TRBV6-1 and TRBJ2-7; possibly TRBD2 for D (6 bases). Germline assignment: CDR1 MNHNS and CDR2 SASEGT. The CDR3 has 14 amino acids. V was cut by 2 bases and J by 0 bases, with 8 bases left in between. CDR3 sequence reads: CASSERGGSYEQYF. For the CDR3, the DNA is TGTGCCAGCAGTGAACGGGGAGGCTCCTACGAGCAGTACTTC.

This chain connects TRBV2 to TRBJ1-4; D gene uncertain. The V and J ends lost 6 bases and 8 bases respectively, with 16 bases between them. CDR3 length: 14 residues. Germline assignment: CDR1 SNHLY and CDR2 FYNNEI. CDR3 sequence: CASSPEGLGEKLFF. DNA of the CDR3: TGTGCCAGCAGCCCCGAAGGCCTAGGAGAAAAACTGTTTTTT.

The V and J genes are TRBV4-2 and TRBJ1-3; maybe TRBD1 (6 bases). The CDR3 has 15 amino acids. Germline CDR1 reads LGHNA; CDR2 reads YNFKEQ. V was clipped by 3 bases and J by 0 bases, with 9 bases between them. This CDR3 reads CASSHLGGSGNTIYF. The CDR3 region has the DNA TGTGCCAGCAGCCATCTAGGGGGCTCTGGAAACACCATATATTTT.

The V and J genes are TRBV3-1 (or the pseudogene TRBV3-2) and TRBJ2-4; D ambiguous. The germline CDR1 and CDR2 sequences are LGHDT and YNNKEL (reference sequence). V lost 1 base and J lost 0, with 10 bases in between. The CDR3 length is 16 residues. The CDR3 DNA sequence: TGTGCCAGCAGCCAAGGCACGTCTTCAGCCAAAAACATTCAGTACTTC. Translated, it gives CASSQGTSSAKNIQYF.